What follows is one T cell receptor beta chain and its context. Germline CDR1 reads SGHTA; CDR2 reads FQGNSA. V lost 6 bases and J lost 5, with 7 bases in between. CDR3 length: 11 residues. This specimen comes from a study of blood T cell repertoires in COVID-19. On the study more broadly: Samples representing acute and convalescent COVID-19 were sourced from the United States, Italy and Spain.

Living in about two dozen US areas, the participants were between 18 and 89 years of age. The protocol was immunoSEQ multiplex PCR, while the TCRdb copy is restricted to in-frame clones and leaves out a portion. The sample has roughly 380,000 clones, more than 75% seen once; the top ten hold 1.3%. The chain has TRBV7-2 and TRBJ2-5; D unresolved. Sample: PBMCs or T cells enriched from blood (not recorded which). The TCR was taken from a man aged 30-40 years who had recovered from COVID-19. CDR3 protein: CASSLSETQYF. CDR3 coding DNA: TGTGCCAGCAGTTTATCGGAGACCCAGTACTTC.